These 14 T cell receptor beta chains originate from one sample sequenced in a study of chronic HIV infection and antiretroviral therapy. TCRdb passed the 5' RACE reads through MiXCR, listing each CDR3 protein once. Among 40,000 or so distinct CDR3 sequences listed, 8% to 10% were seen once. The specimen was peripheral blood. The receptors stem from an adult who had HIV and had not received antiretroviral therapy, or was an uninfected healthy control (not recorded which).

The table lists this clonotype with many counts. The genes are TRBV13 and TRBJ2-1; D may be TRBD1 or TRBD2 (5 bases each). The CDR3 loop spans 14 amino acids. V lost 7 bases and J lost 0, with 10 bases in between. The germline CDR1 and CDR2 sequences are PRHDT and FYEKMQ (reference sequence). This chain's CDR3 is CASNRDHSYNEQFF. DNA for the CDR3: TGTGCCAGCAACCGGGACCACTCCTACAATGAGCAGTTCTTC.

This clonotype has ten or more counts. This chain uses TRBV7-9 with TRBJ1-1; D gene unclear. Germline values: CDR1 SEHNR, CDR2 FQNEAQ (reference sequence). Deletions cut 1 base from V and 6 bases from J, with 15 bases between. The CDR3 covers 15 residues. The CDR3 sequence is CASSLGPVTNSEAFF. The CDR3 bases are TGTGCCAGCAGCTTAGGGCCAGTGACTAACTCTGAAGCTTTCTTT.

In its sample, this clonotype was seen a few times. This sequence joins TRBV4-3 and TRBJ2-7; 10 bases map to TRBD2. Trimming at V came to 0 bases and at J to 2 bases, leaving 7 bases not matched to a gene. Germline V CDR1 and CDR2: LGHNA, YSLEER. CDR3 size: 17 residues. In DNA, the CDR3 is TGCGCCAGCAGCCAAGACTTTGCTAGCGGGGGTCCCTACGAGCAGTACTTC. Residues: CASSQDFASGGPYEQYF.

The table lists this clonotype with many counts. J is TRBJ1-1 and V is TRBV28; D is unresolved. V was clipped by 6 bases and J by 5 bases, with 10 bases between them. The CDR3 is made up of 12 amino acids. Germline-derived CDR1 and CDR2 are MDHEN and SYDVKM. DNA for the CDR3: TGTGCCAGCAGGTACAGAGGGACTGAAGCTTTCTTT. Protein sequence: CASRYRGTEAFF.

This clonotype came up many times. The V gene is TRBV29-1, the J gene TRBJ2-1; 9 bases are a match to TRBD2. This CDR3 region has 15 residues. Trimming at V came to 3 bases and at J to 5 bases, leaving 8 bases not matched to a gene. Per germline, CDR1 SQVTM and CDR2 ANQGSEA. The CDR3 DNA is TGCAGCGTTGATGAACTAGCGGGTTACCACAATGAGCAGTTCTTC. Its protein product is CSVDELAGYHNEQFF.

This clonotype appeared a few times. The V call is TRBV15, the J call TRBJ2-3; 10 bases map to TRBD2. The CDR3 runs 16 residues. Looked up from germline, CDR1 is LNHNV and CDR2 is YYDKDF (reference sequence). V shed 3 bases, J shed 5 bases, and the junction held 8 bases outside the gene matches. CDR3 loop: CATSRDEREGQDTQYF. CDR3 coding DNA: TGTGCCACCAGCAGGGACGAGCGGGAGGGCCAAGATACGCAGTATTTT.

V and J are TRBV29-1 and TRBJ1-1; D perhaps matches TRBD1 (6 bases). The V gene's germline CDR1 is SQVTM and CDR2 ANQGSEA. The germline V and J ends were trimmed by 0 bases and 4 bases, with 15 bases remaining between them. The CDR3 loop spans 15 amino acids. The CDR3 here is CSVEDRRGRGTEAFF. The CDR3 DNA reads as TGCAGCGTTGAAGATCGCCGGGGGCGAGGCACTGAAGCTTTCTTT.

This clonotype came up many times. V usage is TRBV2 and J usage is TRBJ1-2; unclear D gene. Trimming shortened V by 5 bases and J by 10 bases, and 5 bases separated the two germline ends. CDR1 is SNHLY and CDR2 is FYNNEI in the germline V gene. The CDR3 covers 9 residues. The CDR3 here is CASSRVYTF. The DNA for the CDR3 is TGTGCCAGCAGTCGGGTCTACACCTTC.

This clonotype was observed many times. This chain connects TRBV28 to TRBJ2-1; D may be TRBD2 (5 bases). Germline V CDR1 and CDR2: MDHEN, SYDVKM. This CDR3 has 11 residues. CDR3 nucleotides: TGTATGTCTAGCCTATCGCATGAGCAGTTCTTC. Translated: CMSSLSHEQFF.

This chain joins TRBV28 and TRBJ2-2; TRBD1 is a possible D gene (6 bases). The CDR3 covers 15 residues. Germline V gives CDR1 MDHEN, CDR2 SYDVKM. V was trimmed by 6 bases and J by 7 bases, leaving 18 bases between them. CDR3 residues: CASRGNRVQGGELFF. The CDR3 DNA sequence: TGTGCCAGCAGGGGGAACAGGGTACAAGGCGGGGAGCTGTTTTTT.

Ten or more counts support this clonotype. This CDR3 reads CATSDFLAGASTDTQYF. As DNA, the CDR3 is TGTGCCACCAGTGATTTCCTAGCGGGGGCCAGCACAGATACGCAGTATTTT. This chain joins TRBV24-1 and TRBJ2-3, with 10 bases lining up with TRBD2. CDR3 length equals 17 residues. V lost 1 base, J lost 0 bases, and 3 bases stayed unmatched. Germline V gene sequence: CDR1 KGHDR, CDR2 SFDVKD.

The gene calls are TRBV28 and TRBJ1-1, with a possible D match to TRBD1 (6 bases). The V gene's germline CDR1 is MDHEN and CDR2 SYDVKM. Trimming removed 2 bases at V and 3 bases at J, with 16 bases between. CDR3 length: 16 residues. The CDR3 nucleotides read TGTGCCAGCAGTTTAGGGGCGGGGGGCTTGGACACTGAAGCTTTCTTT. This gives the protein CASSLGAGGLDTEAFF.

This chain uses TRBV5-1 with TRBJ2-5; tentative D call: TRBD2 (6 bases). The CDR3 spans 17 residues. The V end was cut by 0 bases, the J end by 5 bases, with 20 bases between. Germline CDR1 and CDR2: SGHRS and YFSETQ. CDR3 bases: TGCGCCAGCAGCTTGGAGGGTACGGGACTTTCGGAGGAGACCCAGTACTTC. This sequence encodes CASSLEGTGLSEETQYF.

This clonotype showed up many times. The CDR3 protein is CASSQETQGAYEQYF. CDR3 nucleotide sequence: TGCGCCAGCAGCCAAGAGACACAGGGGGCATACGAGCAGTACTTC. The chain has TRBV4-1 and TRBJ2-7, with 9 positions matching TRBD1. This CDR3 has 15 amino acids. The V gene end was trimmed by 0 bases and the J gene end by 4 bases; junction bases not matched to a gene: 4. Germline CDR1 is MGHRA and CDR2 is YSYEKL.